This TCR beta chain was sequenced in a study of post-analysis software for immune sequencing data. For the study at large: Relapsing-remitting, secondary progressive and progressive-relapsing forms of multiple sclerosis all featured among disease courses.

Germline V gene sequence: CDR1 MNHNY, CDR2 SVGAGI (reference sequence). The CDR3 consists of 16 residues. V lost 2 bases, J lost 0 bases, and 14 bases lay in between. Unique molecular identifiers tagged the TCR beta cDNA libraries. TCRdb analysed the PCR reads with MiXCR anew, one entry per CDR3 protein. Altogether 600,000 to 750,000 distinct CDR3 sequences are present, 59% being singletons, with the ten largest covering roughly 12%. The sample holds a few counts of this clonotype. Its antigen remains unknown. Broader study findings: About five TRBV segments, including TRBV5-6, TRBV5-1 and TRBV20-1, were more frequent in patients than controls.

The sequencing sample was made of blood. The TCR originated in a girl aged 2 to 10 with multiple sclerosis. V gene TRBV6-6 combines with J gene TRBJ2-7; D unresolved. This CDR3 reads CASSYRMTDYSYEQYF. The CDR3 coding sequence is TGTGCCAGCAGTTACAGGATGACGGATTACTCCTACGAGCAGTACTTC.